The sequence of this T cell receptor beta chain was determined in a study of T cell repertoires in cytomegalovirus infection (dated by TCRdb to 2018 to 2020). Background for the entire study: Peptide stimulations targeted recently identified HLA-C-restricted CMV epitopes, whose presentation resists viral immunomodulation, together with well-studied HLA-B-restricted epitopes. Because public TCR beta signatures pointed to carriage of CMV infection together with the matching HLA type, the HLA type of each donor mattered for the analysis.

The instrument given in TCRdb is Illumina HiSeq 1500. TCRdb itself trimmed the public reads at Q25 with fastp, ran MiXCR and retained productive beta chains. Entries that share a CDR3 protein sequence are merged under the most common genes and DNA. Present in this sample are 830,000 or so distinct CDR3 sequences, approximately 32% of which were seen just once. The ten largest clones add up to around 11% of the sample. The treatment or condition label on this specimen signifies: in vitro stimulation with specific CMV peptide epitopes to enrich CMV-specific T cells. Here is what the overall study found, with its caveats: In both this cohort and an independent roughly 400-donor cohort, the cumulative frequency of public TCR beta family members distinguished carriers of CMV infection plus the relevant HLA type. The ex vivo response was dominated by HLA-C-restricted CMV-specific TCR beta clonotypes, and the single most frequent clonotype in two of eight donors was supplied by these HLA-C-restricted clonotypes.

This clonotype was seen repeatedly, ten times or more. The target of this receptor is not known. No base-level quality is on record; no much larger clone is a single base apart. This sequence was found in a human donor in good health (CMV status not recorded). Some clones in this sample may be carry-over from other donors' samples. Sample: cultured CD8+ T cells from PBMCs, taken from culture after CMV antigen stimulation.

CDR3 loop: CASSLGQVYNEQFF. The DNA sequence follows: TGTGCCAGCAGCTTAGGACAGGTTTACAATGAGCAGTTCTTC. The rearranged chain carries TRBV7-8 and TRBJ2-1; TRBD1 might be the D gene, on 6 matching bases. In the germline V gene, CDR1 corresponds to SGHVS and CDR2 to FQNEAQ. The CDR3 runs 14 amino acids, cysteine and phenylalanine included. Of all the DNA, just the CDR3 is kept, 42 bases in frame from base 1. Relative to germline, V is 1 base shorter and J is 4 bases shorter, with 8 bases between their ends.